These 17 T cell receptor beta chains originate from one sample sequenced in a study of blood T cells in healthy people across ages. Together with a sample-barcoded 5' primer, a J-beta primer mix was included in a second PCR lasting roughly 6 to 12 cycles. TCRdb re-called the 5' RACE reads through MiXCR, storing one row per CDR3 protein. The sample lists roughly 1.5 million distinct CDR3 sequences, roughly 43% occurring once. Specimen: blood. These receptors were taken from a young woman in good health.

There are a few counts of this clonotype. The genes are TRBV20-1 and TRBJ2-5; perhaps TRBD1 as D (5 bases). V was trimmed by 1 base and J by 4 bases, leaving 16 bases between them. The CDR3 contains 15 residues. Germline V gives CDR1 DFQATT, CDR2 SNEGSKA (reference sequence). CDR3 in amino acids: CSARGLTGRVETQYF. The DNA of the CDR3 is TGCAGTGCTAGAGGATTAACAGGCCGGGTAGAGACCCAGTACTTC.

This clonotype was picked up a small number of times. The genes are TRBV12-3 or TRBV12-4 and TRBJ2-3; D remains ambiguous. This CDR3 region has 14 residues. V lost 3 bases, J lost 3 bases, and 10 bases lay in between. The CDR3 bases are TGTGCCAGCAGTTTCCGGACCTTGACAGATACGCAGTATTTT. Its protein product is CASSFRTLTDTQYF.

The V gene is TRBV5-5, the J gene TRBJ1-5; 12 nucleotides match TRBD1. The CDR3 has 17 residues. The J segment lost 1 base and the V segment lost 4 bases, leaving 6 bases of the junction unmatched. Germline V lookup: CDR1 SGHKS, CDR2 YYEKEE (reference sequence). The CDR3 coding sequence is TGTGCCAGCAGCCCGGGACAGGGGGCGCCCAGCAATCAGCCCCAGCATTTT. Translating gives CASSPGQGAPSNQPQHF.

This clonotype was detected only a few times. The chain couples TRBV28 to TRBJ2-7; D remains ambiguous. Trimming left V 3 bases short and J 2 bases short, with 8 bases between. The CDR3 has 13 residues. The germline V gene encodes CDR1 MDHEN and CDR2 SYDVKM. The CDR3 nucleotides are TGTGCCAGCAGTTTCGAGATAGCCTACGAGCAGTACTTC. Its translation is CASSFEIAYEQYF.

The chain uses TRBV12-3 or TRBV12-4 and TRBJ1-1, with D possibly matching TRBD1 (5 bases). The CDR3 is 13 residues long. The germline V and J ends were trimmed by 6 bases and 11 bases, with 19 bases remaining between them. The CDR3 sequence: CASSPHGGWVAFF. CDR3 DNA sequence: TGTGCCAGCAGCCCCCATGGGGGGTGGGTGGCTTTCTTT.

This clonotype has just a few counts. The chain carries TRBV20-1 and TRBJ2-7; D is unresolved. Per germline, CDR1 DFQATT and CDR2 SNEGSKA (reference sequence). The CDR3 contains 14 residues. Trimming removed 2 bases from V and 0 bases from J, with 11 bases in between. The CDR3 region has the DNA TGCAGTGCTAGATCCCCATTATTCTCCTACGAGCAGTACTTC. Its translation: CSARSPLFSYEQYF.

This clonotype has more than one count but fewer than ten. The chain joins TRBV4-2 to TRBJ2-1, with D possibly TRBD2 on 5 matching bases. The CDR3 length is 12 residues. Trimming left V 0 bases short and J 13 bases short, with 10 bases between. Germline assignment: CDR1 LGHNA and CDR2 YNFKEQ. The CDR3 region is CASSQEGETQFF. In nucleotides, the CDR3 is TGTGCCAGCAGCCAAGAGGGAGAGACCCAGTTCTTC.

The J gene is TRBJ2-1, the V gene TRBV5-1; D may correspond to TRBD1 or TRBD2 (5 bases each). Trimming took 0 bases from V and 10 from J, leaving 11 bases between them. The CDR3 spans 13 residues. The germline gives CDR1 SGHRS, CDR2 YFSETQ. The CDR3 protein is CASSLAQGGEQFF. CDR3 in DNA: TGCGCCAGCAGCTTGGCCCAGGGCGGGGAGCAGTTCTTC. Variable domain in full (rest from reference TRBV5-1 and TRBJ2-1): KAGVTQTPRYLIKTRGQQVTLSCSPISGHRSVSWYQQTPGQGLQFLFEYFSETQRNKGNFPGRFSGRQFSNSRSEMNVSTLELGDSALYLCASSLAQGGEQFFGPGTRLTVL.

The chain recombines TRBV7-8 with TRBJ2-6; 7 positions match TRBD1. V trimming: 2 bases; J trimming: 0 bases; junction bases outside the gene matches: 7. Per the germline V gene, CDR1 is SGHVS and CDR2 is FQNEAQ. The CDR3 has 18 residues. CDR3 in DNA: TGTGCCAGCAGCTTAACGGTGGGGACAGCCTCTGGGGCCAACGTCCTGACTTTC. It specifies CASSLTVGTASGANVLTF.

This clonotype was recorded once. The CDR3 spells CASSLASISYNEQFF. As DNA, the CDR3 is TGTGCCAGCAGCTTAGCTAGCATCTCCTACAATGAGCAGTTCTTC. The chain combines TRBV7-2 with TRBJ2-1, with D hard to call. The CDR3 length is 15 residues. Between the trimmed V and J ends, which lost 0 bases and 0 bases, there was a span of 6 bases. Looked up from germline, CDR1 is SGHTA and CDR2 is FQGNSA.

The J gene is TRBJ2-5, the V gene TRBV3-1; 7 bases fit TRBD1. The J call could be wrong; TRBJ2-7 is a better fit for the DNA end. This CDR3 is 14 amino acids long. CDR1 is LGHDT, CDR2 YNNKEL, per germline (reference sequence). As DNA, the CDR3 is TGTGCCAGCAGCCCGTGGGACAGTCCCTACGAGCAGTACTTC. Translating gives CASSPWDSPYEQYF.

The gene calls are TRBV27 and TRBJ2-2; weak D call: TRBD2 (5 bases). CDR1 is MNHEY and CDR2 is SMNVEV in the germline V gene (reference sequence). The germline V and J ends were trimmed by 7 bases and 4 bases, with 16 bases remaining between them. The CDR3 contains 15 residues. The CDR3 protein is CASNKVGVGTGELFF. As DNA, the CDR3 is TGTGCCAGCAATAAGGTCGGGGTAGGCACCGGGGAGCTGTTTTTT.

This sequence joins TRBV7-2 and TRBJ1-2; a possible D gene is TRBD1 (6 bases). There are 14 residues in the CDR3. Germline loops: CDR1 SGHTA, CDR2 FQGNSA. The ends were cut back, 0 bases at V and 5 bases at J, with 10 bases in the middle. This CDR3 reads CASSLAIGGYGYTF. The CDR3 bases are TGTGCCAGCAGCTTAGCGATAGGGGGGTATGGCTACACCTTC.

This clonotype was detected a few times. This chain uses TRBV2 with TRBJ1-1; TRBD1 matches 9 bases. Germline assignment: CDR1 SNHLY and CDR2 FYNNEI. This CDR3 has 12 amino acids. V lost 7 bases and J lost 11; bases outside the gene matches: 8. This CDR3 reads CASMRQGDGAFF. The CDR3 coding sequence is TGTGCCAGCATGAGACAGGGGGATGGGGCTTTCTTT.

The rearrangement uses TRBV6-2 or TRBV6-3 and TRBJ1-1; no clear D gene. The V gene's germline CDR1 is MNHEY and CDR2 SVGEGT. The CDR3 contains 15 residues. V lost 0 bases and J 1 base, leaving 9 bases between the germline ends. The CDR3 sequence: CASSYSLFENTEAFF. For the CDR3, the DNA is TGTGCCAGCAGTTACTCCCTTTTTGAGAACACTGAAGCTTTCTTT.

CDR3 protein: CASSPIRGRSATEAFF. DNA for the CDR3: TGTGCCAGCAGTCCGATAAGGGGGAGATCGGCCACTGAAGCTTTCTTT. The rearrangement joins TRBV28 to TRBJ1-1; D is perhaps TRBD1 (6 bases). The CDR3 has 16 residues. V lost 5 bases and J lost 4, with 20 bases in between. Germline V lookup: CDR1 MDHEN, CDR2 SYDVKM. The full variable domain, with the rest looked up from reference TRBV28 and TRBJ1-1, is DVKVTQSSRYLVKRTGEKVFLECVQDMDHENMFWYRQDPGLGLRLIYFSYDVKMKEKGDIPEGYSVSREKKERFSLILESASTNQTSMYLCASSPIRGRSATEAFFGQGTRLTVV.

This clonotype was detected once. The V gene is TRBV20-1, the J gene TRBJ1-2, with D possibly TRBD1 on 6 matching bases. Per germline, CDR1 DFQATT and CDR2 SNEGSKA (reference sequence). V lost 0 bases and J lost 2, with 16 bases in between. The CDR3 is made up of 16 amino acids. In DNA form, the CDR3 reads TGCAGTGCTAGAGAGACCGGACTCCAGGGGAACTATGGCTACACCTTC. Translating gives CSARETGLQGNYGYTF.